One and the same sample provided the 6 T cell receptor beta chains below, sequenced in a study of CD8 T cells in ankylosing spondylitis. TCRdb redid the calling of the 5' RACE reads with MiXCR, one entry per CDR3 protein. The sample has about 220,000 distinct CDR3 sequences, approximately 24% seen once; the top ten hold 6.6%. Sequencing was done on a sample of blood, either unsorted or a sorted T cell fraction (not recorded which). The receptors come from a male donor with ankylosing spondylitis or in good health (not recorded which).

This clonotype has a count of ten or more. For the CDR3, the DNA is TGTGCCAGCGTCACGGGACAGGGGGCCGAAGCTTTCTTT. Its protein product is CASVTGQGAEAFF. This sequence joins TRBV10-3 and TRBJ1-1; 12 bases align to TRBD1. V dropped 10 bases and J dropped 8; count of bases not matched to a gene: 8. There are 13 residues in the CDR3. The germline gives CDR1 ENHRY, CDR2 SYGVKD.

To note about this clonotype: This may be a read error, as it is one base from a much larger clone. This chain links TRBV5-5 with TRBJ1-2, with TRBD1 matching 9 bases. Unmatched junction bases numbered 9, after V lost 2 bases and J lost 7 bases. The CDR3 is made up of 15 amino acids. Germline lookup yields CDR1 SGHKS and CDR2 YYEKEE (reference sequence). The CDR3 reads CASSFGGTGRFGYTF. CDR3 DNA sequence: TGTGCCAGCAGCTTTGGTGGGACAGGGCGGTTTGGCTACACCTTC.

This clonotype was counted at least ten times. The chain employs TRBV20-1 and TRBJ2-4; TRBD2 might be the D (6 bases). The length of the CDR3 is 13 residues. The V and J ends lost 6 bases and 4 bases respectively, with 13 bases between them. CDR1 and CDR2 from the germline V gene are DFQATT and SNEGSKA (reference sequence). The CDR3 sequence is CSAGIGGKNIQYF. The CDR3 DNA reads as TGCAGTGCCGGGATAGGAGGGAAAAACATTCAGTACTTC.

This clonotype was found many times. This chain uses TRBV2 with TRBJ2-2, with D unclear. The CDR3 covers 13 residues. V was shortened by 4 bases and J by 2 bases, with 5 bases between the two germline ends. Germline V CDR1 and CDR2: SNHLY, FYNNEI. CDR3 sequence reads: CASSGSNTGELFF. The DNA for the CDR3 is TGTGCCAGCAGTGGGTCTAACACCGGGGAGCTGTTTTTT.

The chain couples TRBV11-1 to TRBJ2-1; 10 bases map to TRBD1. V lost 5 bases, J lost 6 bases, and 7 bases stayed unmatched. This CDR3 is built from 15 residues. CDR1 and CDR2 (germline): SGHAT, FQDESV (reference sequence). Here the CDR3 DNA reads TGTGCCAGCAGCCAGCCGGGACAGGGGATCAATGAGCAGTTCTTC. As protein: CASSQPGQGINEQFF.

This clonotype has ten or more counts. The CDR3 protein is CSAPTGSGNQPQHF. The CDR3, as DNA: TGCAGTGCTCCGACAGGGAGCGGCAATCAGCCCCAGCATTTT. The chain joins TRBV20-1 to TRBJ1-5; 7 bases align to TRBD1. Germline loops: CDR1 DFQATT, CDR2 SNEGSKA (reference sequence). V lost 5 bases and J lost 2; bases outside the gene matches: 6. This CDR3 spans 14 amino acids.